This T cell receptor (beta chain) was retrieved from a study of blood T cell repertoires in COVID-19. Sequencing was performed with immunoSEQ multiplex PCR; in TCRdb, only in-frame clones are kept and a portion is missing. The sample holds some 460,000 clones, about 85% seen once. Trimming took 2 bases from V and 6 from J, leaving 12 bases between them. CDR3 length equals 14 residues. Germline V lookup: CDR1 SGHNT, CDR2 YYREEE (reference sequence). The chain recombines TRBV5-4 with TRBJ2-1; tentatively, D is TRBD2 (7 bases). This TCR was sampled from a woman in her late teens or twenties who had recovered from COVID-19. The sample comprised PBMCs or T cells enriched from blood (not recorded which). The CDR3 bases are TGTGCCAGCAGCTTCGGGGGGCGTATCAATGAGCAGTTCTTC. Amino acid sequence: CASSFGGRINEQFF.